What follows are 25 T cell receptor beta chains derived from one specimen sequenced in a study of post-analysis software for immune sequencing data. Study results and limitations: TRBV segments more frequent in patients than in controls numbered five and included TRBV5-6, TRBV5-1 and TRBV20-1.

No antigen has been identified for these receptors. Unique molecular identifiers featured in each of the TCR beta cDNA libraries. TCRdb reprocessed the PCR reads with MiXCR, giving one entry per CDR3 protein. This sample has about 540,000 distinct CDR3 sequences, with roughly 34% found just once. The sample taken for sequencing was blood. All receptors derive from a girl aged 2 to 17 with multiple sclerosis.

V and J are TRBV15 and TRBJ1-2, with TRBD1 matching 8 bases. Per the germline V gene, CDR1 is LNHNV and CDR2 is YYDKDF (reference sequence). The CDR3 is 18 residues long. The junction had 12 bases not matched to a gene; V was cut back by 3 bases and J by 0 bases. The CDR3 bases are TGTGCCACCAGCAGGGCCACCGGGACAGGACATTCTAACTATGGCTACACCTTC. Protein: CATSRATGTGHSNYGYTF.

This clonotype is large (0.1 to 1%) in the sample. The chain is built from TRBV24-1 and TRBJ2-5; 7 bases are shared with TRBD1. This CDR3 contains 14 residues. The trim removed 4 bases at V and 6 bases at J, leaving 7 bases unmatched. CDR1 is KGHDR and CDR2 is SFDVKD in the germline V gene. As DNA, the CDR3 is TGTGCCACCAGTGAACCCGACAGGGCTAAGACCCAGTACTTC. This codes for CATSEPDRAKTQYF.

The CDR3 reads CASSRLGRHNQPQHF. CDR3 DNA sequence: TGTGCCAGCAGTAGGCTCGGCAGGCACAATCAGCCCCAGCATTTT. V and J are TRBV6-5 and TRBJ1-5, with D hard to call. Between the trimmed V and J ends, which lost 5 bases and 3 bases, there was a span of 14 bases. Germline CDR1 reads MNHEY; CDR2 reads SVGAGI. The CDR3 loop spans 15 amino acids.

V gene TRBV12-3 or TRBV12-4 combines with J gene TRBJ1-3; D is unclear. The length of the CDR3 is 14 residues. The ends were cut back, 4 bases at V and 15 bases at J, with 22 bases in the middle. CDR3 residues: CASSCLGSGNTGYF. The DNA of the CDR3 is TGTGCCAGCAGTTGCTTGGGTTCTGGAAACACCGGATATTTT.

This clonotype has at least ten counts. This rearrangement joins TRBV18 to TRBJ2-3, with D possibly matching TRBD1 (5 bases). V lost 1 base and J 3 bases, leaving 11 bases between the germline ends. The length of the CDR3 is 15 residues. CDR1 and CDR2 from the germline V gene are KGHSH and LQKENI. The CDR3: CASSPLRESTDTQYF. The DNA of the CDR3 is TGTGCCAGCTCACCACTCAGGGAATCGACAGATACGCAGTATTTT.

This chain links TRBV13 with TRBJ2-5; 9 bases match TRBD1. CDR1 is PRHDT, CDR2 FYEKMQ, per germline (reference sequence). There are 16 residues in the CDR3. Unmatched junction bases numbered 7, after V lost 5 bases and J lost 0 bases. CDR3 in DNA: TGTGCCAGCAGCACCCGACAGGGGGTAGACCAAGAGACCCAGTACTTC. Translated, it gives CASSTRQGVDQETQYF.

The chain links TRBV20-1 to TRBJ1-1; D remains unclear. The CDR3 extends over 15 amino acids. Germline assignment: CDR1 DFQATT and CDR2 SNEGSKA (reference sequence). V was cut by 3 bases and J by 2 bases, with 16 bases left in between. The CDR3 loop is CSASLAGRINTEAFF. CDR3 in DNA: TGCAGTGCTAGCCTGGCGGGCCGCATTAACACTGAAGCTTTCTTT.

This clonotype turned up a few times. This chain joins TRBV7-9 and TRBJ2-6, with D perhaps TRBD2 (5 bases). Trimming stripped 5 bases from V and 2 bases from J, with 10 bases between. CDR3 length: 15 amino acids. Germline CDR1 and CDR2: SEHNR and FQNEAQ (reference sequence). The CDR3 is CASSHGVAGANVLTF. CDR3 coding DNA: TGTGCCAGCAGCCACGGGGTGGCTGGGGCCAACGTCCTGACTTTC.

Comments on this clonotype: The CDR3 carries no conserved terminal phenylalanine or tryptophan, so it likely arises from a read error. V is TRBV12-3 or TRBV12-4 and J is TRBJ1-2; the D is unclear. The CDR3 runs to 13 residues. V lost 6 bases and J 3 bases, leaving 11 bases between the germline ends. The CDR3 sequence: CASSHGLYYGYTL. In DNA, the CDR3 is TGTGCCAGCAGCCACGGACTTTACTATGGCTACACCCTC.

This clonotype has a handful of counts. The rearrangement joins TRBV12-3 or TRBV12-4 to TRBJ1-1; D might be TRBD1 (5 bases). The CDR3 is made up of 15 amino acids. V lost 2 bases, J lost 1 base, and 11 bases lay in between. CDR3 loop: CASSLSIGQNTEAFF. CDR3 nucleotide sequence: TGTGCCAGCAGTTTATCAATAGGACAGAACACTGAAGCTTTCTTT.

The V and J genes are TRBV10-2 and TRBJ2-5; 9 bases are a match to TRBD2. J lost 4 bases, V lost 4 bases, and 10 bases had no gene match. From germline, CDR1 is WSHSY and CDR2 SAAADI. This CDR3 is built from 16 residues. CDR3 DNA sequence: TGCGCCAGCAGTGTGGCGGGGGGGCCTATGGGAGAGACCCAGTACTTC. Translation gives CASSVAGGPMGETQYF.

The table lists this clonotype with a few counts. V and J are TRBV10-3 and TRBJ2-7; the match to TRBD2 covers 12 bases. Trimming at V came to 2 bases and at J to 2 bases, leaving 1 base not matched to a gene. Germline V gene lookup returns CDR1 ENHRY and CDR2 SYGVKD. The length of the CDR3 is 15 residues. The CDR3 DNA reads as TGTGCCATCAGTGAGACTAGCGGGGGGACCTACGAGCAGTACTTC. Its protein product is CAISETSGGTYEQYF.

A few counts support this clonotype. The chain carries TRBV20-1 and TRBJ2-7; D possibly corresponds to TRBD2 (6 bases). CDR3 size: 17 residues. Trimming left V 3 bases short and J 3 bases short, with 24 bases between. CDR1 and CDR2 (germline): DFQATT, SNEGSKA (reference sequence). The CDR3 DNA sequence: TGCAGTGCTAGGGGAAAGACTAGATTTGGCATGATCTACGAGCAGTACTTC. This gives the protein CSARGKTRFGMIYEQYF.

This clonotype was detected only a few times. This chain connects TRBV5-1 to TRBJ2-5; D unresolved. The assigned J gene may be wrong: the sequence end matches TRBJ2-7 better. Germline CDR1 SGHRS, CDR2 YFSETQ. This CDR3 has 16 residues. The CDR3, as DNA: TGCGCCAGCAGCTTTGGATCCCGGGCAGCCGACTACGAGCAGTACTTC. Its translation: CASSFGSRAADYEQYF.

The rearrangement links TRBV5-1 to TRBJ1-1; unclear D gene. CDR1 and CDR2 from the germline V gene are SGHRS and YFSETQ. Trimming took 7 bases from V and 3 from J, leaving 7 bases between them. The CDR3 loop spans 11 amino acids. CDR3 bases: TGCGCCAGCTTTTCACACACTGAAGCTTTCTTT. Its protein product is CASFSHTEAFF.

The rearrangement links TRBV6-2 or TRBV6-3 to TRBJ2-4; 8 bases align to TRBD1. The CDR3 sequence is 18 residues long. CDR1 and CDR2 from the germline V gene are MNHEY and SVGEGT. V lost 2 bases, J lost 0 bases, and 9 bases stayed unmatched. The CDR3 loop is CASSYGGTGGLAKNIQYF. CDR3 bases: TGTGCCAGCAGTTACGGAGGGACAGGTGGGCTAGCCAAAAACATTCAGTACTTC.

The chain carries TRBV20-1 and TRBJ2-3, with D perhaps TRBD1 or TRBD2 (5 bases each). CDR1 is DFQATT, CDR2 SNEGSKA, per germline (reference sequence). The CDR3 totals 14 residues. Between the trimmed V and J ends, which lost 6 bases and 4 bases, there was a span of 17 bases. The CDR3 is CSAGTIPAADTQYF. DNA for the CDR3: TGCAGTGCGGGGACGATCCCCGCGGCAGATACGCAGTATTTT.

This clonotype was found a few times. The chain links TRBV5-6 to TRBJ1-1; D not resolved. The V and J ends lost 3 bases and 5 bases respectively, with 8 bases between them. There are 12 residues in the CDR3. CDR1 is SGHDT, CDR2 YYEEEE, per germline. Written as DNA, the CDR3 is TGTGCCAGCAGCTGGACTGGAACTGAAGCTTTCTTT. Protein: CASSWTGTEAFF.

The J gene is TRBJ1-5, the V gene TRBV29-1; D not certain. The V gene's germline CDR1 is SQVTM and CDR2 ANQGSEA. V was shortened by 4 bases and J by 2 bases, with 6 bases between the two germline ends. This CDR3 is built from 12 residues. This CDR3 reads CSVGWGNQPQHF. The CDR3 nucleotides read TGCAGCGTTGGATGGGGCAATCAGCCCCAGCATTTT.

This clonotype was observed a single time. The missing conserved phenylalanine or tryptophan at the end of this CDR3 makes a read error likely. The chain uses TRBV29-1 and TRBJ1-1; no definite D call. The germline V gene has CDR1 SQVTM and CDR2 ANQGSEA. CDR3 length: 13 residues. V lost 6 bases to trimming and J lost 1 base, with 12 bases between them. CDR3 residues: CSVHLLTNTEAFL. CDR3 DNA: TGCAGCGTCCATCTACTCACGAACACTGAAGCTTTCCTT.

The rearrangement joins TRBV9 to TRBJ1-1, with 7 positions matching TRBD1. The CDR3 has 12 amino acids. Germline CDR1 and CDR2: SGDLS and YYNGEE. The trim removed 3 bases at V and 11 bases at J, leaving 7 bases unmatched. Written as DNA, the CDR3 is TGTGCCAGCAGCGCTCTAGGGGGCCGGGCTTTCTTT. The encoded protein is CASSALGGRAFF.

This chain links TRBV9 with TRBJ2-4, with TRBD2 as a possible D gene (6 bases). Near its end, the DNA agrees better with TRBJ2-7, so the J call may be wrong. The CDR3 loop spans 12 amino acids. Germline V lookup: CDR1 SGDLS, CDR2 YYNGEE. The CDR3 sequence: CASGRGPYEQYF. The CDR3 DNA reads TGTGCCAGCGGGCGGGGACCCTACGAGCAGTACTTC.

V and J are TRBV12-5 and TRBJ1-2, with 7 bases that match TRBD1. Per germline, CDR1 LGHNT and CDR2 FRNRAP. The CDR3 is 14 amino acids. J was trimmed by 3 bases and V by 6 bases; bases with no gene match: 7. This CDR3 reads CASGSGGGDYGYTF. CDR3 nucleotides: TGTGCTAGTGGCTCAGGGGGGGGAGACTATGGCTACACCTTC.

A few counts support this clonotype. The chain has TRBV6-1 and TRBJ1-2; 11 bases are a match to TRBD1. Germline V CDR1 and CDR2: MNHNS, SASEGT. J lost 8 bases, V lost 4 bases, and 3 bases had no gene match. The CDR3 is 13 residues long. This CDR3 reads CASSVGTGGGYTF. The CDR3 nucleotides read TGTGCCAGCAGTGTCGGGACAGGGGGGGGCTACACCTTC.

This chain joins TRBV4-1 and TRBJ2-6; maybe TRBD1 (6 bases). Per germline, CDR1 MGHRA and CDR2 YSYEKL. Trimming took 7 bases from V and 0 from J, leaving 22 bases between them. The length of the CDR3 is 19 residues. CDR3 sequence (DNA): TGCGCCAGCACCACGTGGCCCGGGACACCCAACTCTGGGGCCAACGTCCTGACTTTC. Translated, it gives CASTTWPGTPNSGANVLTF.